This T cell receptor (beta chain) is drawn from a study of regulatory T cells in long-lasting Graves disease. Study-wide points: Persistent disease preferred TRBV28, TRBJ1-2 and TRBJ2-5; new disease, TRBV20-1 and TRBJ2-1.

Trimming took 0 bases from V and 4 from J; bases not matched to a gene: 5. CDR3 length equals 15 residues. Germline V gene data show CDR1 as LNHNV and CDR2 as YYDKDF (reference sequence). Stated time point: persistent/refractory GD, antithyroid drugs over 5 years with positive TRAb. From RNA extracted from PBMCs, the TCR library was made. Tubes containing EDTA received 8 to 9.5 milliliters of drawn peripheral blood. Ten or more counts support this clonotype. What it recognizes is unknown. TCR beta libraries were built with iRepertoire HTBI primers and Arm-PCR of CDR3 regions. One entry per CDR3 protein, called by TCRdb with MiXCR from the multiplex PCR reads. Here the sample spans roughly 470,000 distinct CDR3 sequences, roughly 20% being singletons.

This clonotype was sampled from a female donor with Graves disease. Sequences were derived from peripheral blood mononuclear cells (PBMCs), sampled when the disease was refractory, from a patient treated with antithyroid drugs. This chain joins TRBV15 and TRBJ2-7; 8 bases match TRBD2. CDR3 residues: CATSRDLGGGYEQYF. The CDR3 nucleotides read TGTGCCACCAGCAGAGATCTCGGGGGGGGGTACGAGCAGTACTTC.